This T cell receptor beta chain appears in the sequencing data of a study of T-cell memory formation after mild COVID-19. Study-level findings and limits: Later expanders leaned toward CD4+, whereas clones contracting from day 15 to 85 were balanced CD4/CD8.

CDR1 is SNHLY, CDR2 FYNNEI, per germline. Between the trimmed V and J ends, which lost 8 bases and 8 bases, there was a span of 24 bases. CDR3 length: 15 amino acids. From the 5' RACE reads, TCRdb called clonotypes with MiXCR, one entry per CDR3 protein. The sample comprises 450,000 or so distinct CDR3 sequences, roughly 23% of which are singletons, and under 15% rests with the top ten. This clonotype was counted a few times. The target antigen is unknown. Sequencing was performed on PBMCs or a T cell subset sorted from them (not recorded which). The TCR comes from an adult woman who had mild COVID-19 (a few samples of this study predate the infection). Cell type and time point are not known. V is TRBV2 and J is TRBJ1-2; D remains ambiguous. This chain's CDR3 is CASALTGQAGSGYTF. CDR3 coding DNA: TGTGCCAGCGCGCTGACGGGCCAGGCCGGGAGCGGCTACACCTTC.